This is a list of T cell receptor beta chains from one sample in a study of shared clonotypes between healthy human individuals. Here immunoSEQ multiplex PCR was the method, and the copy in TCRdb shows in-frame clones only, minus some. The sample carries about 2.3 million clones, just over 90% recorded once. The sequencing input was naive CD4+ T cells from PBMCs. The source is a man younger than 35 in good health. Some clones in this sample may be carry-over from other donors' samples. CDR3s include the opening cysteine and the closing phenylalanine or tryptophan. A D gene is named only where the DNA matches it firmly. Clone size is given for some rows only: seen once, a few or many times, or a class if the clone is expanded.

>18|TRBJ2-1|.|TRBV25-1|.
TGTGCCAGCAGTGAATCGTACCTCGGGAGAGGGGTCTACAATGAGCAGTTCTTC
CASSESYLGRGVYNEQFF
>14|TRBJ2-7|TRBD1|TRBV7-6|.
TGTGCCAGCAGCTTGTGGACAGGGGGCCACGAGCAGTACTTC
CASSLWTGGHEQYF
>12|TRBJ1-2|.|TRBV19|once
TGTGCCAGTAGTCTGGGTGACTATGGCTACACCTTC
CASSLGDYGYTF
>15|TRBJ2-7|TRBD1|TRBV7-9|.
TGTGCCAGCAGCTACTGGACAGGGGGAGGGAACGAGCAGTACTTC
CASSYWTGGGNEQYF
>14|TRBJ1-1|.|TRBV28|.
TGTGCCAGCAGCCAACCCTCCATGAACACTGAAGCTTTCTTT
CASSQPSMNTEAFF
>11|TRBJ2-7|.|TRBV29-1|.
TGCAGCGTTGGAGATCGTTTGGAGCAGTACTTC
CSVGDRLEQYF
>12|TRBJ2-3|.|TRBV2|.
TGTGCCAGCAGTGAATCCACAGATACGCAGTATTTT
CASSESTDTQYF
>15|TRBJ2-3|.|TRBV28|.
TGTGCCAGCAGTTTAGCGGGCTTGAACACAGATACGCAGTATTTT
CASSLAGLNTDTQYF
>11|TRBJ1-3|.|TRBV14|.
TGTGCCAGCAGCCAATTCCGTCCCATATATTTT
CASSQFRPIYF
>16|TRBJ2-3|.|TRBV4-2|.
TGTGCCAGCAGCCAAGGGAATAGCGTTAGCACAGATACGCAGTATTTT
CASSQGNSVSTDTQYF
>16|TRBJ2-7|TRBD2|TRBV5-6|.
TGTGCCAGCAGCTCGCAGACTAGCGGGGGTCCCTACGAGCAGTACTTC
CASSSQTSGGPYEQYF
>19|TRBJ2-3|TRBD2|TRBV4-1|.
TGCGCCAGCAGCCAAGATCGGGCTGGCGGGAGGGCCGTCACAGATACGCAGTATTTT
CASSQDRAGGRAVTDTQYF
>12|TRBJ2-1|.|TRBV7-8|.
TGTGCCAGCAGCTCCGGGTGGGATGAGCAGTTCTTC
CASSSGWDEQFF
>17|TRBJ2-3|TRBD1|TRBV4-2|.
TGTGCCAGCAGCCAGGGTACGGGACAGGGATACACAGATACGCAGTATTTT
CASSQGTGQGYTDTQYF
>15|TRBJ2-7|.|TRBV7-2|.
TGTGCCAGCAGCTTAGATGTTTCGGTGGTGCTTCTTCAGTACTTC
CASSLDVSVVLLQYF
>16|TRBJ1-1|.|TRBV5-1|.
TGCGCCAGCAGCTTGGGGCTCAGGGCTGGGGACACTGAAGCTTTCTTT
CASSLGLRAGDTEAFF
>13|TRBJ2-5|TRBD1|TRBV5-6|.
TGTGCCAGCAGCTTTACAGGGGAGGAGACCCAGTACTTC
CASSFTGEETQYF
>16|TRBJ2-5|TRBD2|TRBV5-1|once
TGCGCCAGCAGCTTGGCCTTAGCGGGAGTCGGGGAGACCCAGTACTTC
CASSLALAGVGETQYF
>15|TRBJ1-5|TRBD1|TRBV11-2|once
TGTGCCAGCAGCCCAGGGACAGACAGCAATCAGCCCCAGCATTTT
CASSPGTDSNQPQHF
>16|TRBJ1-2|TRBD1|TRBV4-1|.
TGCGCCAGCAGCCAAGACGGGACAGGGAGCCTCTATGGCTACACCTTC
CASSQDGTGSLYGYTF
>13|TRBJ2-5|.|TRBV7-6|.
TGTGCCAGCAGCTTGGGACCCTCAGAGACCCAGTACTTC
CASSLGPSETQYF
>15|TRBJ1-1|TRBD1|TRBV18|once
TGTGCCAGCTCACTCGGACAGGTACGCGACACTGAAGCTTTCTTT
CASSLGQVRDTEAFF
>15|TRBJ1-2|.|TRBV11-2|.
TGTGCCAGCAGCTCAATAGCCAGGGGTGACTATGGCTACACCTTC
CASSSIARGDYGYTF
>16|TRBJ2-3|TRBD2|TRBV5-1|.
TGCGCCAGCAGCCAAGGACTAGCAGCTAGCACAGATACGCAGTATTTT
CASSQGLAASTDTQYF